This record concerns one T cell receptor beta chain sequence. This record belongs to a study of cytomegalovirus exposure and HLA in healthy donors. The CDR3 consists of 16 residues. Looked up from germline, CDR1 is LNHDA and CDR2 is SQIVND (reference sequence). V lost 7 bases to trimming and J lost 4 bases, with 22 bases between them. It was with 60 Vbeta and 13 Jbeta primers that the PCR ran. Profiled with immunoSEQ multiplex PCR; TCRdb holds only in-frame clones, not every one. The sample gives 84,000 or so clones, around 80% of which show up once; approximately 3% is in the top ten. Sequences were obtained from PBMCs. This TCR derives from a man under 40 in good health and CMV-seronegative. The rearrangement joins TRBV19 to TRBJ1-2; the D gene is possibly TRBD1 (5 bases). CDR3 DNA: TGTGCCAGTATCCCAGGGTCCCGGGTCGATTTCTATGGCTACACCTTC. Its protein is CASIPGSRVDFYGYTF.